Shown below are 4 T cell receptor beta chains from a single sample sequenced in a study of vaccination and CD4 T cells after COVID-19. These receptors have no identified antigens. Sequenced with the Oncomine TCR Beta short-read assay was DNA taken from cultured CD4+ T cells. TCRdb reprocessed the PCR reads with MiXCR, giving one entry per CDR3 protein. The sample lists over 10,000 distinct CDR3 sequences, roughly 36% occurring once. Regarding treatment: roughly 10-day PBMC culture with coronavirus spike peptide pools or control peptides (ViraFEST assay). Sequenced input: cultured CD4+ T cells from blood. Receptors were obtained from a human donor with COVID-19.

This clonotype was seen a few times. Germline and junction disagree at one end, which may indicate a read error. The chain uses TRBV2 and TRBJ1-2; D uncertain. Germline assignment: CDR1 SNHLY and CDR2 FYNNEI. The CDR3 contains 13 residues. The CDR3 is CATSEVQPGGYTF. For the CDR3, the DNA is TGTGCCACCAGTGAGGTTCAGCCGGGGGGCTACACCTTC.

The V gene is TRBV6-2 or TRBV6-3, the J gene TRBJ2-3; D remains ambiguous. CDR1 is MNHEY and CDR2 is SVGEGT in the germline V gene. This CDR3 region has 15 residues. V dropped 6 bases and J dropped 4 bases, with 17 bases sitting between them. The CDR3 loop reads CASSPRRTPPDTQYF. CDR3 coding DNA: TGTGCCAGCAGCCCTCGGCGGACCCCCCCAGATACGCAGTATTTT.

This clonotype was found a few times. The CDR3: CASSLPGSDTEAFF. CDR3 bases: TGTGCCAGCAGCTTGCCAGGGAGTGACACTGAAGCTTTCTTT. The chain couples TRBV5-4 to TRBJ1-1, with D possibly matching TRBD1 (5 bases). Between the trimmed V and J ends, which lost 1 base and 3 bases, there was a span of 10 bases. Germline loops: CDR1 SGHNT, CDR2 YYREEE (reference sequence). The length of the CDR3 is 14 residues. Based on the CDR3 plus reference TRBV5-4 and TRBJ1-1, the full variable domain is ETGVTQSPTHLIKTRGQQVTLRCSSQSGHNTVSWYQQALGQGPQFIFQYYREEENGRGNFPPRFSGLQFPNYSSELNVNALELDDSALYLCASSLPGSDTEAFFGQGTRLTVV.

This clonotype turned up a few times. V and J are TRBV25-1 and TRBJ1-1; weak D call: TRBD1 (5 bases). Germline V gene data show CDR1 as MGHDK and CDR2 as SYGVNS. The CDR3 has 14 amino acids. Trimming left V 6 bases short and J 6 bases short, with 17 bases between. The CDR3 nucleotides are TGTGCCAGCAGCGGACTTGGGGGGAGGCCTGAAGCTTTCTTT. Its translation is CASSGLGGRPEAFF.